A selection of T cell receptor beta chains follows, all from one sample in a study of cytotoxic CD8 clonotypes in ibrutinib-treated CLL. TCRdb's copy holds only in-frame clones and misses some; the assay was immunoSEQ multiplex PCR. The sample lists 200,000 to 250,000 clones, approximately 70% seen once, with more than 4.5% in the top ten. The material was PBMCs, obtained after 12 months of ibrutinib treatment. These receptors came from a human donor with chronic lymphocytic leukemia. The CDR3 runs from the conserved cysteine through the conserved F or W. A D gene is named only where the DNA matches it firmly. Clone size is stated in some rows and not others, as once, few, many or a class when expanded.

D	V	size	J	DNA	CDR3
-	TRBV4-3	-	TRBJ2-1	TGCGCCAGCAGCCTACTAGGCTACAATGAGCAGTTCTTC	CASSLLGYNEQFF
TRBD1	TRBV25-1	-	TRBJ1-2	TGTGCCAGCAGTGAATCCCCCGGACAGGGAGACTATGGCTACACCTTC	CASSESPGQGDYGYTF
-	TRBV2	-	TRBJ2-5	TGTGCCAGCAGTGTAACTAGCTCCCAAGAGACCCAGTACTTC	CASSVTSSQETQYF
TRBD1	TRBV2	few	TRBJ2-7	TGTGCCAGCAACTTAGACAGGGATGAGCAGTACTTC	CASNLDRDEQYF
TRBD1	TRBV5-1	-	TRBJ1-1	TGCGCCAGCATCGACGGGACAGGGGGAAAGGACACTGAAGCTTTCTTT	CASIDGTGGKDTEAFF
-	TRBV18	-	TRBJ2-2	TGTGCCAGCTCACCATTGCCAGGGACCGGGGAGCTGTTTTTT	CASSPLPGTGELFF
-	TRBV27	-	TRBJ1-2	TGTGCCAGCAGTTTATACGGTAAAAGGGACGGCTACACCTTC	CASSLYGKRDGYTF
-	TRBV11-2	-	TRBJ1-6	TGTGCCAGCAGTTTTTCTGGACTTAATTCACCCCTCCACTTT	CASSFSGLNSPLHF
TRBD1	TRBV27	-	TRBJ1-1	TGTGCCAGCAGGCGGACAGGGATGAACACTGAAGCTTTCTTT	CASRRTGMNTEAFF
-	TRBV5-1	-	TRBJ2-6	TGCGCCAGCAGCTTGGACGGACCTGGGGCCAACGTCCTGACTTTC	CASSLDGPGANVLTF
-	TRBV4-1	few	TRBJ1-5	TGCGCCAGCACGCCAGACACCTATAGCAATCAGCCCCAGCATTTT	CASTPDTYSNQPQHF
TRBD2	TRBV28	-	TRBJ2-1	TGTGCCAGCAGTTTAGGGACTAGCGGGAAACTAGGTGAGCAGTTCTTC	CASSLGTSGKLGEQFF
-	TRBV7-2	-	TRBJ1-2	TGTGCCAGCAGCACCCGGACCTCAGGGCGTAACTATGGCTACACCTTC	CASSTRTSGRNYGYTF
-	TRBV2	-	TRBJ1-1	TGTGCCAGCGCCGGGGGGCACACTGAAGCTTTCTTT	CASAGGHTEAFF
TRBD1	TRBV16	-	TRBJ1-2	TGTGCCAGCAGCCAATCTGGCAGGGGGAGCTATGGCTACACCTTC	CASSQSGRGSYGYTF
-	TRBV6-6	-	TRBJ1-3	TGTGCCATCCGCCCGGGGGGCTCTGGAAACACCATATATTTT	CAIRPGGSGNTIYF
-	TRBV21-1	-	TRBJ2-7	TGTGCCCCCACGCGACCCGAGGACAGGGGGCTCGAGCAGTACTTC	CAPTRPEDRGLEQYF
-	TRBV20-1	-	TRBJ2-5	TGCAGTGCTTCTAGCCGTGTCCAGTACTTC	CSASSRVQYF
-	TRBV6-1	-	TRBJ2-7	TGTGCCAGCACCTGGGACATTTTCTACGAGCAGTACTTC	CASTWDIFYEQYF
-	TRBV6-5	-	TRBJ2-7	TGTGCCAGCAGTTACCGGGACCCCGCCTACGAGCAGTACTTC	CASSYRDPAYEQYF
TRBD2	TRBV5-4	-	TRBJ2-7	TGTGCCAGCAGCTTGGCTGGGACTAGCGGGGCCTACGAGCAGTACTTC	CASSLAGTSGAYEQYF
-	TRBV15	-	TRBJ1-5	TGTGCCACCAGCCCAACAGGGAATCAGCCCCAGCATTTT	CATSPTGNQPQHF
-	TRBV30	-	TRBJ2-2	TGTGCCTGGAGTCTCCAGACCGGGGAGCTGTTTTTT	CAWSLQTGELFF
-	TRBV7-3	-	TRBJ1-5	TGTGCCAGCAGACAGCAACACAAGAGTGGGAATCAGCCCCAGCATTTT	CASRQQHKSGNQPQHF
-	TRBV5-1	-	TRBJ2-3	TGCGCCAGCAAATGGGGGGATACGCAGTATTTT	CASKWGDTQYF
TRBD2	TRBV5-1	-	TRBJ2-7	TGCGCCAGCAGCCAAACTAAAGTGCTAGCGGGGGCGGTCTCCTACGAGCAGTACTTC	CASSQTKVLAGAVSYEQYF
TRBD2	TRBV4-2	-	TRBJ2-1	TGTGCCAGCACCGAGATTAGCGGGAGGGCCCAGAATGAGCAGTTCTTC	CASTEISGRAQNEQFF
-	TRBV6-1	-	TRBJ2-7	TGTGCCAGCACCAGCAGGAGGAAGTCGGCCTACGAGCAGTACTTC	CASTSRRKSAYEQYF
-	TRBV19	once	TRBJ1-1	TGTGCCAGTAGATCTGGTGGCAGGTCGAAAGCTTTCTTT	CASRSGGRSKAFF
TRBD1	TRBV19	-	TRBJ2-5	TGTGCCAGTAGTATCTCGGGACAGGGTTGGGAGACCCAGTACTTC	CASSISGQGWETQYF
-	TRBV20-1	-	TRBJ1-1	TGCAGTGCTAGTCCCCACACTGAAGCTTTCTTT	CSASPHTEAFF
-	TRBV5-6	-	TRBJ2-5	TGTGCCAGCAGCCGGTCGCGCAGCCAGACCCAGTACTTC	CASSRSRSQTQYF
TRBD1	TRBV20-1	few	TRBJ1-1	TGCAGTCGCAGGGGGCTTGCTGAAGCTTTCTTT	CSRRGLAEAFF
-	TRBV5-1	-	TRBJ2-1	TGCGCCAGCAGCCAAACAGGGAACTACAATGAGCAGTTCTTC	CASSQTGNYNEQFF
-	TRBV7-9	-	TRBJ1-4	TGTGCGGGCAGTATTAATGAAAAACTGTTTTTT	CAGSINEKLFF
TRBD1	TRBV29-1	-	TRBJ1-2	TGCAGCGCCAGGGGGCAGGGGCTAAACTATGGCTACACCTTC	CSARGQGLNYGYTF
TRBD1	TRBV19	-	TRBJ2-6	TGTGCCAGTAGTATAGGGACAGGGACCTTTTCTGGGGCCAACGTCCTGACTTTC	CASSIGTGTFSGANVLTF
TRBD2	TRBV25-1	-	TRBJ2-7	TGTGCCAGCAGTGAATGGGCTAGCGGGTACTACGAGCAGTACTTC	CASSEWASGYYEQYF
TRBD2	TRBV4-2	-	TRBJ2-7	TGTGCCAGCAGCCAAGTAGGGACTATATACGAGCAGTACTTC	CASSQVGTIYEQYF
TRBD2	TRBV27	-	TRBJ2-1	TGTGCCAGCAGTTTAAGGACTAGCGCTCGCTCCTACAATGAGCAGTTCTTC	CASSLRTSARSYNEQFF
-	TRBV27	-	TRBJ2-1	TGTGCCAGCAGCGGTTACAATGAGCAGTTCTTC	CASSGYNEQFF
-	TRBV19	-	TRBJ2-7	TGTGCCAGTGGGGGGTACGAGCAGTACTTC	CASGGYEQYF
TRBD1	TRBV29-1	few	TRBJ1-2	TGCAGCGTTGCGGACAGGGGGCTGGACTATGGCTACACCTTC	CSVADRGLDYGYTF
-	TRBV6-6	-	TRBJ2-7	TGTGCCAGCAGTTGGGACGCTTACGAGCAGTACTTC	CASSWDAYEQYF
-	TRBV30	-	TRBJ1-5	TGTGCCTGGAGTGTTGCAGGGCAGGCCGCCGGGCAGCCCCAGCATTTT	CAWSVAGQAAGQPQHF
-	TRBV7-9	-	TRBJ2-3	TGTGCCAGCGCCCAGTTGGGGGTCTCCACAGATACGCAGTATTTT	CASAQLGVSTDTQYF
TRBD1	TRBV5-1	-	TRBJ1-2	TGCGCCAGCAGCTTCCGGGACAGGGGCCCCCATGGCTACACCTTC	CASSFRDRGPHGYTF
TRBD2	TRBV5-1	-	TRBJ2-1	TGCGCCAGCAGGGAGGGAGTTGGACTAGCTGCCCTCGAGCAGTTCTTC	CASREGVGLAALEQFF
TRBD1	TRBV6-5	-	TRBJ2-7	TGTGCCAGCAGTTGGGGACAGCTAGGCTACGAGCAGTACTTC	CASSWGQLGYEQYF
TRBD1	TRBV2	-	TRBJ1-5	TGTGCCAGCAGTAGCCGGGACAGGCACAATCAGCCCCAGCATTTT	CASSSRDRHNQPQHF
-	TRBV7-2	-	TRBJ2-7	TGTGCCAGCAGCGCCAGTGGGGTGGGCGAGCAGTACTTC	CASSASGVGEQYF
TRBD2	TRBV7-2	-	TRBJ2-5	TGTGCCAGCAGCCTCGGGACTAGCGGGGTCTTGGCCCAGTACTTC	CASSLGTSGVLAQYF
TRBD1	TRBV5-1	-	TRBJ2-7	TGCGCCAGCAGCCCCGGACAGGTCCAGTACTTC	CASSPGQVQYF
TRBD1	TRBV5-4	few	TRBJ2-7	TGTGCCAGCAGCTTGACGGGACAGGGCTTCTACGAGCAGTACTTC	CASSLTGQGFYEQYF
TRBD1	TRBV19	-	TRBJ1-5	TGTGCCAGTAGTAGCCTCATCAGGGGGAGCAATCAGCCCCAGCATTTT	CASSSLIRGSNQPQHF
-	TRBV19	-	TRBJ1-3	TGTGCCAGTAGTGCGGACGGGGCTTTTGGAAACACCATATATTTT	CASSADGAFGNTIYF
TRBD1	TRBV4-2	-	TRBJ1-2	TGTGCCAGCAGCACCCGGACAGGGCAGTCGTTCGGCTACACCTTC	CASSTRTGQSFGYTF